This passage covers 30 T cell receptor beta chains from one sample sequenced in a study of T cell clonality in common variable immunodeficiency. General observations from the study: Reportedly, TCR beta sequences from common variable immunodeficiency showed fewer deletions and N-nucleotide insertions.

These receptors' antigens are unknown. The table came from immunoSEQ multiplex PCR; TCRdb's copy has only in-frame clones and leaves some out. The sample contains fewer than 40,000 clones, none occurring once; approximately 5.4% lies in the top ten. Sequenced sample: peripheral blood mononuclear cells. These receptors were collected from a human donor with common variable immunodeficiency.

CDR3 region: CASSLDLAGYGYTF. Partial CDR3 DNA: TGTGCCAGCAGCTTAGATCTAGCTGGGTATGGC. The chain uses TRBV7-2 and TRBJ1-2; D is unresolved. The read ends 3 residues early relative to the CDR3; the germline J gene fills the gap. The V end lost 1 base, the J end lost 5 bases, and 11 bases lay between the germline ends. This CDR3 comprises 14 residues. The V gene's germline CDR1 is SGHTA and CDR2 FQGNSA. The complete variable domain, with remaining parts taken from reference TRBV7-2 and TRBJ1-2, reads GAGVSQSPSNKVTEKGKDVELRCDPISGHTALYWYRQSLGQGLEFLIYFQGNSAPDKSGLPSDRFSAERTGGSVSTLTIQRTQQEDSAVYLCASSLDLAGYGYTFGSGTRLTVV.

Details on this clone: Read coverage stops 3 residues before the CDR3 terminus; the germline J gene supplies the remainder. The rearrangement uses TRBV5-1 and TRBJ2-7, with D possibly matching TRBD2 (5 bases). This CDR3 is built from 13 residues. V was clipped by 3 bases and J by 1 base, with 8 bases between them. CDR1 SGHRS and CDR2 YFSETQ come from the germline V gene. The sequenced CDR3 bases are TGCGCCAGCAGCTCCGGCGGGTCCTACGAG. Residues: CASSSGGSYE. The entire CDR3 is CASSSGGSYEQYF.

As concerns this clone: The missing CDR3 end, 3 residues past where the read stops, is filled in from the germline J gene. V gene TRBV7-9 combines with J gene TRBJ2-1; tentative D call: TRBD2 (6 bases). Germline CDR1 and CDR2: SEHNR and FQNEAQ (reference sequence). This CDR3 has 14 residues. Trimming stripped 4 bases from V and 8 bases from J, with 15 bases between. The DNA read from the CDR3 is TGTGCCAGCAGCTACCCCAGCGGGCACGATGAG. Protein product: CASSYPSGHDE. The CDR3 in full is CASSYPSGHDEQFF.

This clone appeared a few times. The read finishes 3 residues shy of the CDR3 end, and the germline J gene is used to complete it. The chain is built from TRBV7-6 and TRBJ2-5, with 9 bases identical to TRBD2. Germline V gives CDR1 SGHVS, CDR2 FNYEAQ. CDR3 size: 16 residues. J gave up 2 bases and V 5 bases, and 9 bases lay outside the gene matches. The CDR3 bases that were read are TGTGCCAGCAGCACCAATCGACTAGCGGAGCAAGAGACC. This translates into CASSTNRLAEQET. The full CDR3 protein reads CASSTNRLAEQETQYF. Looking up the rest from reference TRBV7-6 and TRBJ2-5 gives the full variable domain: GAGVSQSPRYKVTKRGQDVALRCDPISGHVSLYWYRQALGQGPEFLTYFNYEAQQDKSGLPNDRFSAERPEGSISTLTIQRTEQRDSAMYRCASSTNRLAEQETQYFGPGTRLLVL.

The table lists this clone with many counts. The read is 3 residues too short to cover the CDR3 end, so that end is filled in from the germline J gene. This chain links TRBV7-3 with TRBJ2-3; D possibly corresponds to TRBD1 (5 bases). The CDR3 is 14 residues long. V was trimmed by 5 bases and J by 2 bases, leaving 11 bases between them. Per the germline V gene, CDR1 is SGHTA and CDR2 is FQGTGA. The CDR3 DNA, read in part, is TGTGCCAGCAGCCCCGGACATAACACAGATACG. This sequence encodes CASSPGHNTDT. Given in full, the CDR3 is CASSPGHNTDTQYF.

Many counts were recorded for this clone. The CDR3 is cut off 3 residues early in the read; its end comes from the germline J gene. The rearrangement joins TRBV20-1 to TRBJ1-2; tentative D call: TRBD1 (5 bases). Germline V gives CDR1 DFQATT, CDR2 SNEGSKA (reference sequence). The length of the CDR3 is 13 residues. The CDR3: CSAKLGGIGGYTF. The CDR3 bases that were read are TGCAGTGCTAAACTGGGGGGAATTGGGGGC.

This clone has just a few counts. The read is 3 residues too short to cover the CDR3 end, so that end is filled in from the germline J gene. The gene calls are TRBV5-1 and TRBJ1-2; maybe TRBD1 (6 bases). The CDR3 totals 14 residues. V dropped 0 bases and J dropped 6 bases, with 12 bases sitting between them. Looked up from germline, CDR1 is SGHRS and CDR2 is YFSETQ. The part of the CDR3 DNA that was read is TGCGCCAGCAGCTTGGGTGGGGCAGGGGATGGC. Protein: CASSLGGAGDG. In full, the CDR3 reads CASSLGGAGDGYTF.

With respect to this clone: The read stops 3 residues short of the end of the CDR3; the missing end is completed from the germline J gene. The chain recombines TRBV7-6 with TRBJ2-7, with a weak D call TRBD2 (5 bases). V was cut by 0 bases and J by 2 bases, with 11 bases left in between. The CDR3 is 15 residues long. CDR1 and CDR2 from the germline V gene are SGHVS and FNYEAQ. The CDR3 bases that were read are TGTGCCAGCAGCTTAGCGGCAGGAGGTACCTACGAG. Amino acids: CASSLAAGGTYE. From start to end, the CDR3 is CASSLAAGGTYEQYF. The full variable domain, completed using reference TRBV7-6 and TRBJ2-7, is GAGVSQSPRYKVTKRGQDVALRCDPISGHVSLYWYRQALGQGPEFLTYFNYEAQQDKSGLPNDRFSAERPEGSISTLTIQRTEQRDSAMYRCASSLAAGGTYEQYFGPGTRLTVT.

This clone was seen more than once but under ten times. The read terminates 3 residues ahead of where the CDR3 ends, so the germline J gene completes it. The chain recombines TRBV6-2 or TRBV6-3 with TRBJ1-1; TRBD1 matches at 9 bases. Trimming removed 7 bases from V and 5 bases from J; junction bases left unmatched: 2. The CDR3 extends over 12 amino acids. Germline V gene data show CDR1 as MNHEY and CDR2 as SVGEGT. The CDR3: CASKDRGTEAFF. The sequenced CDR3 bases are TGTGCCAGCAAGGACAGGGGTACTGAA.

Comments on this clone: The CDR3 extends 3 residues past the end of the read, so its final part is completed from the germline J gene. The chain carries TRBV7-2 and TRBJ1-2; D gene ambiguous. Germline lookup yields CDR1 SGHTA and CDR2 FQGNSA. Trimming left V 5 bases short and J 3 bases short, with 13 bases between. The CDR3 spans 14 residues. This CDR3 is CASSPGRGDYGYTF. The sequenced CDR3 bases are TGTGCCAGCAGCCCCGGCCGCGGCGACTATGGC.

Note on this clone: The read falls 3 residues short of the CDR3 end, and the missing part is taken from the germline J gene. The chain uses TRBV19 and TRBJ2-1; TRBD2 matches 8 bases. V trimming: 6 bases; J trimming: 3 bases; junction bases outside the gene matches: 13. Germline assignment: CDR1 LNHDA and CDR2 SQIVND (reference sequence). The length of the CDR3 is 17 residues. The CDR3 bases that were read are TGTGCCAGTAGCGGTCGGTATAGCGGGGATCGCTACAATGAG. It yields the protein CASSGRYSGDRYNE. The CDR3 in its entirety is CASSGRYSGDRYNEQFF.

In its sample, this clone was seen a few times. The CDR3 end lies 3 residues beyond the end of the read and is filled in from the germline J gene. V and J are TRBV7-8 and TRBJ1-2; tentative D call: TRBD1 (5 bases). The germline gives CDR1 SGHVS, CDR2 FQNEAQ. This CDR3 spans 16 amino acids. V lost 5 bases, J lost 3 bases, and 19 bases lay in between. The sequenced CDR3 bases are TGTGCCAGCAGCCCGACTCTCCGAAGGGGAGACTATGGC. Amino acids: CASSPTLRRGDYG. The entire CDR3 sequence reads CASSPTLRRGDYGYTF.

A note on this clone: The read gets to within 3 residues of the CDR3 end, and the germline J gene fills in the rest. V usage is TRBV30 and J usage is TRBJ1-2; 12 positions match TRBD1. The germline CDR1 and CDR2 sequences are GTSNPN and SVGIG (reference sequence). The CDR3 covers 16 residues. With 0 bases clipped from V and 4 bases from J, the junction kept 6 bases outside the gene matches. The CDR3 loop is CAWSVLGQGAGYGYTF. Incomplete CDR3 DNA: TGTGCCTGGAGTGTACTGGGACAGGGGGCGGGCTATGGC.

This clone was seen at least ten times. The read is 3 residues too short to cover the CDR3 end, so that end is filled in from the germline J gene. The chain recombines TRBV5-4 with TRBJ2-3; perhaps D is TRBD1 or TRBD2 (5 bases each). Trimming took 4 bases from V and 4 from J, leaving 13 bases between them. The germline V gene encodes CDR1 SGHNT and CDR2 YYREEE (reference sequence). CDR3 size: 14 residues. The CDR3 sequence is CASSLGRVPDTQYF. The DNA read from the CDR3 is TGTGCCAGCAGCCTGGGACGGGTACCAGATACG.

This clone was counted ten times or more. Sequencing ends 3 residues short of the CDR3 end; the germline J gene provides the rest. This rearrangement joins TRBV5-1 to TRBJ2-5; weak D call: TRBD2 (5 bases). The CDR3 is 15 amino acids. V lost 4 bases and J 4 bases, leaving 17 bases between the germline ends. Looked up from germline, CDR1 is SGHRS and CDR2 is YFSETQ. Incomplete CDR3 DNA: TGCGCCAGCAGCAACCCCGGGGAGCCTGGAGAGACC. It yields the protein CASSNPGEPGET. The full CDR3 reads CASSNPGEPGETQYF.

The table lists this clone with a few counts. The CDR3 end is not reached by the read, which stops 3 residues before it; the germline J gene fills it in. The chain employs TRBV5-1 and TRBJ1-1; the D gene is possibly TRBD1 (6 bases). This CDR3 comprises 17 residues. Trimming took off 4 bases at V and 5 bases at J, with 24 bases between the two ends. Germline CDR1 is SGHRS and CDR2 is YFSETQ. The CDR3 region is CASSERTGTTMGTEAFF. The DNA read from the CDR3 is TGCGCCAGCAGCGAAAGAACCGGGACAACAATGGGGACTGAA.

This clone was found a few times. From the germline J gene comes the end of the CDR3, since the read stops 3 residues before it. V usage is TRBV30 and J usage is TRBJ2-7; D might be TRBD1 (5 bases). The CDR3 extends over 12 amino acids. V was pared by 4 bases and J by 2 bases, with 9 bases between. CDR1 and CDR2 (germline): GTSNPN, SVGIG (reference sequence). The CDR3 loop is CAWTDRPYEQYF. The covered CDR3 bases are TGTGCCTGGACCGACAGACCCTACGAG.

This clone was counted between two and nine times. The read halts 3 residues ahead of the CDR3 end, with the missing end drawn from the germline J gene. The chain has TRBV19 and TRBJ1-1; D is perhaps TRBD1 (6 bases). Germline CDR1 LNHDA, CDR2 SQIVND (reference sequence). The V end was cut by 8 bases, the J end by 0 bases, with 13 bases between. This CDR3 is 14 amino acids long. The part of the CDR3 DNA that was read is TGTGCCAGTGAGATGGGGGCAATGAACACTGAA. Translating it yields CASEMGAMNTE. The entire CDR3 is CASEMGAMNTEAFF.

This clone was found a few times. Read sequence stops 3 residues before the CDR3 end, and the germline J gene provides the missing end. The V and J genes are TRBV19 and TRBJ1-6; D ambiguous. Germline lookup yields CDR1 LNHDA and CDR2 SQIVND (reference sequence). The CDR3 is 13 amino acids. The V gene lost 6 bases and the J gene lost 7 bases, with 10 bases spanning the gap. The part of the CDR3 DNA that was read is TGTGCCAGTAGACCGCATCGGAATTCACCC. Its translation: CASRPHRNSP. The full CDR3 sequence reads CASRPHRNSPLHF.

For this clone: The read stops 3 residues short of the end of the CDR3; the missing end is completed from the germline J gene. The gene calls are TRBV7-2 and TRBJ2-2, with D unresolved. The germline V gene encodes CDR1 SGHTA and CDR2 FQGNSA. The CDR3 is 14 residues long. V lost 2 bases, J lost 3 bases, and 7 bases lay in between. CDR3 loop: CASSLFPDTGELFF. CDR3 DNA, as far as it was read: TGTGCCAGCAGCTTATTTCCCGACACCGGGGAG.

Points on this clone: The read stops 3 residues short of the end of the CDR3; the missing end is completed from the germline J gene. The chain uses TRBV11-2 and TRBJ2-5; D possibly corresponds to TRBD2 (6 bases). The ends were cut back, 1 base at V and 5 bases at J, with 14 bases in the middle. The germline V gene encodes CDR1 SGHAT and CDR2 FQNNGV. The CDR3 is 15 residues long. The DNA read from the CDR3 is TGTGCCAGCAGCTTAGTCAGGGTCGGAGGGGAGACC. Translated: CASSLVRVGGET. The complete CDR3 sequence is CASSLVRVGGETQYF.

This clone occurred a few times. The sequenced fragment ends 3 residues before the CDR3 boundary, so the rest is inferred from the germline J gene. V is TRBV30 and J is TRBJ2-2; the D is unclear. The CDR3 runs to 14 residues. CDR1 GTSNPN and CDR2 SVGIG come from the germline V gene (reference sequence). V gave up 4 bases and J gave up 4 bases, with 13 bases separating them. CDR3: CAWTLWAFTGELFF. The CDR3 DNA, read in part, is TGTGCCTGGACCCTATGGGCGTTCACCGGGGAG.

The sample holds a few counts of this clone. From the germline J gene comes the end of the CDR3, since the read stops 3 residues before it. The gene calls are TRBV7-9 and TRBJ2-3; 7 nucleotides agree with TRBD2. V lost 5 bases to trimming and J lost 2 bases; unmatched junction nucleotides: 7. Per germline, CDR1 SEHNR and CDR2 FQNEAQ (reference sequence). The CDR3 totals 15 residues. The DNA read from the CDR3 is TGTGCCAGCAGCCCCCTGGCGGGGGTCACAGATACG. Translation gives CASSPLAGVTDT. The whole CDR3 is CASSPLAGVTDTQYF.

As to this clone: The CDR3 end falls 3 residues outside the read, so it is completed with the germline J gene. The chain couples TRBV5-6 to TRBJ2-1, with a tentative D call TRBD1 (6 bases). Trimming removed 4 bases at V and 8 bases at J, with 10 bases between. Germline loops: CDR1 SGHDT, CDR2 YYEEEE. This CDR3 is 12 amino acids long. CDR3 region: CASSPQGYEQFF. Incomplete CDR3 DNA: TGTGCCAGCAGCCCACAGGGATATGAG.

Concerning this clone: Read data end 3 residues before the CDR3 end; the end is taken from the germline J gene. The chain joins TRBV10-2 to TRBJ2-7; a possible D gene is TRBD2 (6 bases). The CDR3 spans 14 residues. V was cut by 2 bases and J by 0 bases, with 8 bases left in between. Germline V gene data show CDR1 as WSHSY and CDR2 as SAAADI. The DNA read from the CDR3 is TGCGCCAGCAGTGAGCGGGGGATCTCCTACGAG. This codes for CASSERGISYE. The full CDR3 protein is CASSERGISYEQYF.

This clone qualifies as medium-sized. The read ends 3 residues before the CDR3 terminus; that terminus is restored from the germline J gene. This chain joins TRBV27 and TRBJ1-2; the match to TRBD1 covers 10 bases. The CDR3 extends over 15 amino acids. Per the germline V gene, CDR1 is MNHEY and CDR2 is SMNVEV (reference sequence). Germline trimming cut 3 bases from V and 4 bases from J; bases unmatched to any gene: 5. The sequenced CDR3 bases are TGTGCCAGCAGTTTGGTGGGACAGGGGATCTATGGC. Its translation: CASSLVGQGIYG. The entire CDR3 protein reads CASSLVGQGIYGYTF.

This clone has only a few counts. The missing CDR3 end, 3 residues past where the read stops, is filled in from the germline J gene. The J gene is TRBJ1-5, the V gene TRBV19; D is perhaps TRBD1 (6 bases). This CDR3 region has 16 residues. Trimming took off 6 bases at V and 0 bases at J, with 15 bases between the two ends. The germline CDR1 and CDR2 sequences are LNHDA and SQIVND (reference sequence). CDR3 DNA, as far as it was read: TGTGCCAGTAGAAGGGGGACGGGATATAGCAATCAGCCC. Amino acids: CASRRGTGYSNQP. The complete CDR3 reads CASRRGTGYSNQPQHF.

This clone came up many times. The read falls 3 residues short of the CDR3 end, and the missing part is taken from the germline J gene. This chain links TRBV5-1 with TRBJ2-5; no clear D gene. Per germline, CDR1 SGHRS and CDR2 YFSETQ. Trimming removed 2 bases at V and 1 base at J, with 9 bases between. The CDR3 consists of 14 residues. CDR3 DNA, as far as it was read: TGCGCCAGCAGCTTTGCGGAGCCCCAAGAGACC. Translated: CASSFAEPQET. The full CDR3 sequence reads CASSFAEPQETQYF.

Details on this clone: The sequence runs out 3 residues before the end of the CDR3; the remainder is reconstructed from the germline J gene. V and J are TRBV10-3 and TRBJ2-1, with TRBD2 identical over 11 bases. The CDR3 has 14 residues. Germline loops: CDR1 ENHRY, CDR2 SYGVKD. After removal of 10 bases from V and 5 bases from J, the junction contained 7 bases not matched to a gene. The CDR3 DNA, read in part, is TGTGCCAGTAGCGGGGGGGCCTCTGACAATGAG. This translates into CASSGGASDNE. The complete CDR3 protein is CASSGGASDNEQFF.

This clone was found many times. The CDR3 end falls 3 residues outside the read, so it is completed with the germline J gene. V usage is TRBV4-1 and J usage is TRBJ2-3; possible D gene TRBD1, 5 bases. Germline lookup yields CDR1 MGHRA and CDR2 YSYEKL. CDR3 length: 14 residues. The CDR3 DNA, read in part, is TGCGCCAGCAGCCAAATTTTAGGGGATGCGCCG. Translated, it gives CASSQILGDAP. The entire CDR3 reads CASSQILGDAPQYF.